Listed below are T cell receptor beta chains from one sample, sequenced in a study of a mutant IDH1 vaccine in newly diagnosed glioma. The antigens for these receptors are not known. The assay was immunoSEQ multiplex PCR, and TCRdb's table has in-frame clones only and misses some. Altogether tens of thousands of clones are present, roughly 80% being singletons, with the ten largest covering under 6%. The sample here was PBMCs, taken from a glioma patient whose treatment included an IDH1 peptide vaccine. The receptors derive from a man aged 35 to 55 with glioma. CDR3s include the opening cysteine and the closing phenylalanine or tryptophan. The order of the fields is D gene, J gene, V gene, clone size, CDR3 DNA, CDR3 protein. D genes are given only for firm matches. The size entry is marked missing in some rows and otherwise reads once, few, many or a size class.

d_gene: -
j_gene: TRBJ1-1
v_gene: TRBV5-1
abundance: -
CDR3nt: TGCGCCAGCAGCTTGGAGGCCGGGGGGAACACTGAAGCTTTCTTT
CDR3aa: CASSLEAGGNTEAFF

d_gene: -
j_gene: TRBJ1-1
v_gene: TRBV6-1
abundance: -
CDR3nt: TGTGCCAGCGGCCATAAAGGGGGAAACACTGAAGCTTTCTTT
CDR3aa: CASGHKGGNTEAFF

d_gene: -
j_gene: TRBJ1-5
v_gene: TRBV10-3
abundance: few
CDR3nt: TGTGCCATCAGTGAGTTCGGGACGGGTAATCAGCCCCAGCATTTT
CDR3aa: CAISEFGTGNQPQHF

d_gene: -
j_gene: TRBJ2-2
v_gene: TRBV9
abundance: -
CDR3nt: TGTGCCAGCACGGAAGCAGGGTTCACCGGGGAGCTGTTTTTT
CDR3aa: CASTEAGFTGELFF

d_gene: TRBD2
j_gene: TRBJ2-1
v_gene: TRBV11-1
abundance: -
CDR3nt: TGTGCCAGCAGCCTAGCGGTAGGCTCCTACAATGAGCAGTTCTTC
CDR3aa: CASSLAVGSYNEQFF

d_gene: TRBD2
j_gene: TRBJ2-3
v_gene: TRBV7-9
abundance: -
CDR3nt: TGTGCCAGCAGCCTCGTTCTAGCGGGGCCCACAGATACGCAGTATTTT
CDR3aa: CASSLVLAGPTDTQYF

d_gene: -
j_gene: TRBJ2-2
v_gene: TRBV5-6
abundance: -
CDR3nt: TGTGCCAGCAGCTTTCCCGGGCAAACCGGGGAGCTGTTTTTT
CDR3aa: CASSFPGQTGELFF

d_gene: -
j_gene: TRBJ2-7
v_gene: TRBV2
abundance: -
CDR3nt: TGTGCCAGCAGTGAGCAGGGTTTCAACGAGCAGTACTTC
CDR3aa: CASSEQGFNEQYF

d_gene: -
j_gene: TRBJ2-1
v_gene: TRBV4-1
abundance: -
CDR3nt: TGCGCCAGCAGCCAAGGGCCCTACAATGAGCAGTTCTTC
CDR3aa: CASSQGPYNEQFF

d_gene: TRBD1
j_gene: TRBJ1-1
v_gene: TRBV29-1
abundance: few
CDR3nt: TGCAGCGCTACGGGACAGGGAGTCACTGAAGCTTTCTTT
CDR3aa: CSATGQGVTEAFF

d_gene: TRBD1
j_gene: TRBJ2-7
v_gene: TRBV13
abundance: once
CDR3nt: TGTGCCAGCAGCACCGGACAGGACTCCTACGAGCAGTACTTC
CDR3aa: CASSTGQDSYEQYF

d_gene: -
j_gene: TRBJ2-2
v_gene: TRBV5-4
abundance: -
CDR3nt: TGTGCCAGCAGCTCCGCCCGCATGGGGCTGAGCACCGGGGAGCTGTTTTTT
CDR3aa: CASSSARMGLSTGELFF

d_gene: TRBD2
j_gene: TRBJ2-1
v_gene: TRBV7-9
abundance: -
CDR3nt: TGTGCCAGCAGCTTGATCCGAGCGGGGGGCTACAATGAGCAGTTCTTC
CDR3aa: CASSLIRAGGYNEQFF

d_gene: TRBD1
j_gene: TRBJ1-2
v_gene: TRBV28
abundance: -
CDR3nt: TGTGCCAGCAGTCGAACGGGACAGCGCTATGGCTACACCTTC
CDR3aa: CASSRTGQRYGYTF

d_gene: -
j_gene: TRBJ1-4
v_gene: TRBV19
abundance: -
CDR3nt: TGTGCCAGTAGTATGGGGGGTTATAGTAATGAAAAACTGTTTTTT
CDR3aa: CASSMGGYSNEKLFF

d_gene: TRBD1
j_gene: TRBJ2-7
v_gene: TRBV28
abundance: once
CDR3nt: TGTGCCGTCGCCTGGGACAGATATTACGAGCAGTACTTC
CDR3aa: CAVAWDRYYEQYF

d_gene: -
j_gene: TRBJ1-1
v_gene: TRBV7-9
abundance: -
CDR3nt: TGTGCCAGCAGCTGGAGGGGGATCAACACTGAAGCTTTCTTT
CDR3aa: CASSWRGINTEAFF

d_gene: -
j_gene: TRBJ2-5
v_gene: TRBV9
abundance: -
CDR3nt: TGTGCCAGCAGCAGACGACAGGGAGGATCCCAAGAGACCCAGTACTTC
CDR3aa: CASSRRQGGSQETQYF

d_gene: -
j_gene: TRBJ2-3
v_gene: TRBV6-5
abundance: -
CDR3nt: TGTGCCAGCAGCCTAGTTACAGCAGATACGCAGTATTTT
CDR3aa: CASSLVTADTQYF

d_gene: TRBD2
j_gene: TRBJ2-3
v_gene: TRBV19
abundance: -
CDR3nt: TGTGCCAGTAGTACGGGACTACCTATGGATACGCAGTATTTT
CDR3aa: CASSTGLPMDTQYF

d_gene: TRBD1
j_gene: TRBJ1-5
v_gene: TRBV30
abundance: -
CDR3nt: TGTGCCTGGAGTACCGCCCGGACAGGGGGTAGGAGCAATCAGCCCCAGCATTTT
CDR3aa: CAWSTARTGGRSNQPQHF

d_gene: TRBD2
j_gene: TRBJ2-3
v_gene: TRBV4-2
abundance: -
CDR3nt: TGTGCCAGCAGCCAAGTGCGACTAGCGGGGGGCCACCCTCGCACAGATACGCAGTATTTT
CDR3aa: CASSQVRLAGGHPRTDTQYF

d_gene: TRBD1
j_gene: TRBJ1-1
v_gene: TRBV11-2
abundance: few
CDR3nt: TGTGCCAGCAGCTTCGGACAGGGGGGCACTGAAGCTTTCTTT
CDR3aa: CASSFGQGGTEAFF

d_gene: TRBD1
j_gene: TRBJ2-1
v_gene: TRBV5-4
abundance: -
CDR3nt: TGTGCCAGCAGCCCGGGCCCGGGACAGGGCAACAATGAGCAGTTCTTC
CDR3aa: CASSPGPGQGNNEQFF

d_gene: -
j_gene: TRBJ2-7
v_gene: TRBV6-5
abundance: -
CDR3nt: TGTGCCAGCGGGTACCGGTCCATAAGGGAAGAGCAGTACTTC
CDR3aa: CASGYRSIREEQYF

d_gene: -
j_gene: TRBJ1-1
v_gene: TRBV5-1
abundance: -
CDR3nt: TGCGCCAGCAGCTTGGGACGGAACACTGAAGCTTTCTTT
CDR3aa: CASSLGRNTEAFF

d_gene: TRBD2
j_gene: TRBJ2-5
v_gene: TRBV7-3
abundance: -
CDR3nt: TGTGCCAGCAGCTTAGGCCAGCGGGAGGGCCGGGAGACCCAGTACTTC
CDR3aa: CASSLGQREGRETQYF

d_gene: TRBD1
j_gene: TRBJ2-5
v_gene: TRBV11-2
abundance: once
CDR3nt: TGTGCCAGCAGCTTAGGACAGGGGGCGTCCGGAGAGACCCAGTACTTC
CDR3aa: CASSLGQGASGETQYF

d_gene: -
j_gene: TRBJ2-3
v_gene: TRBV6-5
abundance: -
CDR3nt: TGTGCCAGCAGGAGCGGGAGCACAGATACGCAGTATTTT
CDR3aa: CASRSGSTDTQYF

d_gene: -
j_gene: TRBJ2-7
v_gene: TRBV30
abundance: -
CDR3nt: TGTGCCTGGACTAGGGGCTCCTACGAGCAGTACTTC
CDR3aa: CAWTRGSYEQYF

d_gene: TRBD1
j_gene: TRBJ1-3
v_gene: TRBV29-1
abundance: -
CDR3nt: TGCAGCGCCTGGACAGGGTCTGGAAACACCATATATTTT
CDR3aa: CSAWTGSGNTIYF

d_gene: TRBD1
j_gene: TRBJ2-2
v_gene: TRBV13
abundance: -
CDR3nt: TGTGCCAGCAGAATGGACAGGGCGACCGGGGAGCTGTTTTTT
CDR3aa: CASRMDRATGELFF

d_gene: -
j_gene: TRBJ2-3
v_gene: TRBV7-9
abundance: -
CDR3nt: TGTGCCAGCAGCTGGAGGGCCGGTAGCACAGATACGCAGTATTTT
CDR3aa: CASSWRAGSTDTQYF

d_gene: -
j_gene: TRBJ2-3
v_gene: TRBV5-6
abundance: -
CDR3nt: TGTGCCAGCAGGTTGAGGGGGAAGAGCACAGATACGCAGTATTTT
CDR3aa: CASRLRGKSTDTQYF

d_gene: -
j_gene: TRBJ1-2
v_gene: TRBV25-1
abundance: -
CDR3nt: TGTGCCAGCAGCGACGGGGTATTACGTGGCTACACCTTC
CDR3aa: CASSDGVLRGYTF

d_gene: -
j_gene: TRBJ2-5
v_gene: TRBV5-4
abundance: once
CDR3nt: TGTGCCAGCAGCTTGGAGGGTCGGCAAGAGACCCAGTACTTC
CDR3aa: CASSLEGRQETQYF

d_gene: TRBD1
j_gene: TRBJ2-7
v_gene: TRBV15
abundance: once
CDR3nt: TGTGCCACCAGCAGGTTCCCCGGGACAGGGGGTAACGAGCAGTACTTC
CDR3aa: CATSRFPGTGGNEQYF

d_gene: TRBD2
j_gene: TRBJ2-3
v_gene: TRBV5-6
abundance: -
CDR3nt: TGTGCCAGCAGCTTGACTAGCGGGGCGCCAGATACGCAGTATTTT
CDR3aa: CASSLTSGAPDTQYF

d_gene: -
j_gene: TRBJ1-1
v_gene: TRBV4-1
abundance: few
CDR3nt: TGCGCCAGCAGGAAACCGGGACGGCCGAACACTGAAGCTTTCTTT
CDR3aa: CASRKPGRPNTEAFF

d_gene: -
j_gene: TRBJ2-1
v_gene: TRBV7-2
abundance: -
CDR3nt: TGTGCCAGCAGCTTAGTATCTAGCGCCGGCTACAATGAGCAGTTCTTC
CDR3aa: CASSLVSSAGYNEQFF

d_gene: -
j_gene: TRBJ2-7
v_gene: TRBV19
abundance: -
CDR3nt: TGTGCCAGTAGTATAGAGGACGGTGCCGGGCAGCAGTACTTC
CDR3aa: CASSIEDGAGQQYF

d_gene: TRBD1
j_gene: TRBJ2-3
v_gene: TRBV29-1
abundance: -
CDR3nt: TGCAGCGTTGAAGGGCAAAGGACAGGGAGCACAGATACGCAGTATTTT
CDR3aa: CSVEGQRTGSTDTQYF

d_gene: -
j_gene: TRBJ2-7
v_gene: TRBV7-8
abundance: -
CDR3nt: TGTGCCAGCAGCCTCAGACAGGACTGGGTTGGAGAGCAGTACTTC
CDR3aa: CASSLRQDWVGEQYF

d_gene: -
j_gene: TRBJ1-2
v_gene: TRBV4-3
abundance: -
CDR3nt: TGCGCCAGCAGCCAAATAGGGGTATATGGCTACACCTTC
CDR3aa: CASSQIGVYGYTF

d_gene: -
j_gene: TRBJ1-3
v_gene: TRBV14
abundance: -
CDR3nt: TGTGCCAGCAGCCAAGGGACATCCCCGTCAAACACCATATATTTT
CDR3aa: CASSQGTSPSNTIYF

d_gene: -
j_gene: TRBJ2-1
v_gene: TRBV2
abundance: -
CDR3nt: TGTGCCAGCAGCGAAGGTCGAACCGCCTACAATGAGCAGTTCTTC
CDR3aa: CASSEGRTAYNEQFF